The 32 T cell receptor beta chains below all came from one sample that was sequenced in a study of blood T cell repertoires in COVID-19. Method: immunoSEQ multiplex PCR; TCRdb's copy keeps in-frame clones and lacks some. The data contain 150,000 to 200,000 clones, 86% of them singletons. Sequenced sample: peripheral blood. The receptor source for this set is a woman older than 75 in a cohort sampled during active or convalescent COVID-19.

The J gene is TRBJ2-5, the V gene TRBV28, with 12 bases lining up with TRBD2. V shed 7 bases and J 4 bases; nucleotides not matched to a gene: 10. Germline-derived CDR1 and CDR2 are MDHEN and SYDVKM. This CDR3 contains 16 residues. This chain's CDR3 is CASKNLAGGLLETQYF. CDR3 nucleotides: TGTGCCAGCAAGAATCTAGCGGGGGGGTTGTTAGAGACCCAGTACTTC. Using reference TRBV28 and TRBJ2-5 for the parts outside the CDR3, the full variable domain is DVKVTQSSRYLVKRTGEKVFLECVQDMDHENMFWYRQDPGLGLRLIYFSYDVKMKEKGDIPEGYSVSREKKERFSLILESASTNQTSMYLCASKNLAGGLLETQYFGPGTRLLVL.

Points on this clone: An end of the junction differs from the germline gene, which may be a read error. The chain is built from TRBV30 and TRBJ2-2, with TRBD1 identical over 8 bases. Germline CDR1 and CDR2: GTSNPN and SVGIG (reference sequence). CDR3 length equals 11 residues. The CDR3, as DNA: TGTGCCTGGAGTGCGGACAGGGTCAAGCTTTTT. Encoded protein: CAWSADRVKLF.

The gene calls are TRBV7-9 and TRBJ2-5; 9 nucleotides match TRBD2. V shed 6 bases, J shed 5 bases, and the junction held 13 bases outside the gene matches. CDR1 and CDR2 from the germline V gene are SEHNR and FQNEAQ (reference sequence). The CDR3 contains 16 residues. CDR3 region: CASRKVVGLAYETQYF. The CDR3 DNA reads as TGTGCCAGCAGAAAAGTCGTGGGACTAGCCTATGAGACCCAGTACTTC.

The CDR3 coding sequence is TGCAGCCAGTTGAGGGCAGATACGCAGTATTTT. Amino acids: CSQLRADTQYF. This rearrangement joins TRBV20-1 to TRBJ2-3, with a weak D call TRBD2 (5 bases). The germline V gene has CDR1 DFQATT and CDR2 SNEGSKA (reference sequence). CDR3 length: 11 residues.

For the CDR3, the DNA is TGCGCCAGCAGCCAAGAGAGGTGGGTTGGAGGGAATGAGCAGTTCTTC. Its translation: CASSQERWVGGNEQFF. The rearrangement uses TRBV4-1 and TRBJ2-1; D perhaps matches TRBD2 (6 bases). The CDR3 loop spans 16 amino acids. With 0 bases removed from V and 7 bases from J, the gap between germline ends came to 16 bases. Germline V lookup: CDR1 MGHRA, CDR2 YSYEKL.

The J gene is TRBJ1-4, the V gene TRBV27; D not certain. The length of the CDR3 is 14 residues. CDR1 is MNHEY and CDR2 is SMNVEV in the germline V gene (reference sequence). The V end lost 3 bases, the J end lost 7 bases, and 12 bases lay between the germline ends. Written as DNA, the CDR3 is TGTGCCAGCAGTTTTATTCCGGGTTCTGAAAAACTGTTTTTT. It yields the protein CASSFIPGSEKLFF.

This chain uses TRBV11-2 with TRBJ2-1, with TRBD2 identical over 8 bases. This CDR3 is built from 15 residues. The J segment lost 6 bases and the V segment lost 0 bases, leaving 4 bases of the junction unmatched. Germline V gives CDR1 SGHAT, CDR2 FQNNGV. For the CDR3, the DNA is TGTGCCAGCAGCTTAGATCCTGGACTAGCCAATGAGCAGTTCTTC. Protein sequence: CASSLDPGLANEQFF.

This clone was recorded a few times. V is TRBV10-3 and J is TRBJ1-6; D is unclear. CDR3 size: 13 residues. Looked up from germline, CDR1 is ENHRY and CDR2 is SYGVKD. The V gene lost 6 bases and the J gene lost 10 bases, with 13 bases spanning the gap. CDR3 amino acids: CAIRPGVKSPLHF. CDR3 coding DNA: TGTGCCATCAGGCCCGGGGTAAAATCACCCCTCCACTTT.

The chain is built from TRBV7-8 and TRBJ2-3; possible D gene TRBD2, 6 bases. V lost 5 bases, J lost 5 bases, and 17 bases lay in between. Germline values: CDR1 SGHVS, CDR2 FQNEAQ. The CDR3 contains 15 residues. DNA of the CDR3: TGTGCCAGCAGCCCCCGGCGGGATGTTGGAGATACGCAGTATTTT. It yields the protein CASSPRRDVGDTQYF.

This clone was counted only a few times. This rearrangement joins TRBV7-9 to TRBJ2-5; tentative D call: TRBD1 (5 bases). The CDR3 is 12 residues long. The V gene's germline CDR1 is SEHNR and CDR2 FQNEAQ (reference sequence). Trimming stripped 1 base from V and 9 bases from J, with 9 bases between. DNA for the CDR3: TGTGCCAGCAGCTTAGGACAGTACGCCCAGTACTTC. Its translation is CASSLGQYAQYF.

The chain is built from TRBV6-6 and TRBJ1-5, with TRBD1 matching 12 bases. The J segment lost 4 bases and the V segment lost 2 bases, leaving 3 bases of the junction unmatched. CDR1 MNHNY and CDR2 SVGAGI come from the germline V gene (reference sequence). This CDR3 has 16 amino acids. Written as DNA, the CDR3 is TGTGCCAGCAGTTACGGGACAGGGGGCGGGAATCAGCCCCAGCATTTT. Translated: CASSYGTGGGNQPQHF.

This sequence joins TRBV19 and TRBJ1-4; possibly TRBD1 for D (5 bases). Germline CDR1 is LNHDA and CDR2 is SQIVND (reference sequence). The CDR3 loop spans 13 amino acids. V lost 7 bases, J lost 5 bases, and 11 bases lay in between. CDR3 residues: CASTRQLNEKLFF. Written as DNA, the CDR3 is TGTGCCAGTACGAGACAGCTGAATGAAAAACTGTTTTTT.

This chain uses TRBV13 with TRBJ2-3, with a tentative D call TRBD2 (6 bases). Germline CDR1 is PRHDT and CDR2 is FYEKMQ (reference sequence). The CDR3 covers 15 residues. V was cut by 6 bases and J by 2 bases, with 15 bases left in between. The CDR3 region is CASRGPGLNTDTQYF. CDR3 bases: TGTGCCAGCAGGGGCCCGGGACTTAACACAGATACGCAGTATTTT.

This clone was observed once. V gene TRBV3-1 (or the pseudogene TRBV3-2) combines with J gene TRBJ2-5; D is ambiguous. The V and J ends lost 4 bases and 1 base respectively, with 7 bases between them. This CDR3 region has 13 residues. Germline CDR1 LGHDT, CDR2 YNNKEL (reference sequence). For the CDR3, the DNA is TGTGCCAGCAGCCGAGCCTCCCAAGAGACCCAGTACTTC. It specifies CASSRASQETQYF.

V gene TRBV5-1 combines with J gene TRBJ1-1; unclear D gene. Trimming shortened V by 4 bases and J by 4 bases, and 14 bases separated the two germline ends. This CDR3 region has 14 residues. CDR1 is SGHRS and CDR2 is YFSETQ in the germline V gene. Here the CDR3 reads CASSEHPTGTEAFF. The CDR3 nucleotides read TGCGCCAGCAGCGAACATCCGACTGGCACTGAAGCTTTCTTT.

The chain is built from TRBV5-5 and TRBJ1-6; D is unresolved. Germline loops: CDR1 SGHKS, CDR2 YYEKEE (reference sequence). The CDR3 spans 14 residues. The V gene lost 1 base and the J gene lost 9 bases, with 11 bases spanning the gap. DNA for the CDR3: TGTGCCAGCAGCTTGACGATTGAGATTTCACCCCTCCACTTT. This codes for CASSLTIEISPLHF.

The chain has TRBV6-5 and TRBJ2-1, with D possibly TRBD1 on 5 matching bases. The CDR3 totals 14 residues. The ends were cut back, 6 bases at V and 9 bases at J, with 18 bases in the middle. CDR1 MNHEY and CDR2 SVGAGI come from the germline V gene. CDR3 coding DNA: TGTGCCAGCAGGCCCTCGATTGGGGCAGGTGAGCAGTTCTTC. Encoded protein: CASRPSIGAGEQFF.

This chain connects TRBV6-2 or TRBV6-3 to TRBJ1-2; TRBD1 agrees at 8 bases. The CDR3 covers 13 residues. CDR1 MNHEY and CDR2 SVGEGT come from the germline V gene. V lost 6 bases, J lost 4 bases, and 4 bases stayed unmatched. Here the CDR3 reads CASSGDRSYGYTF. The CDR3 bases are TGTGCCAGCAGCGGGGACAGGAGCTATGGCTACACCTTC.

The chain uses TRBV5-1 and TRBJ1-4; TRBD1 matches at 7 bases. With 4 bases clipped from V and 6 bases from J, the junction kept 9 bases outside the gene matches. Germline V gene lookup returns CDR1 SGHRS and CDR2 YFSETQ. The CDR3 runs 15 residues. CDR3 bases: TGCGCCAGCAGCCAACGACAGGGTGCGGATGAAAAACTGTTTTTT. Its protein product is CASSQRQGADEKLFF.

V gene TRBV11-2 combines with J gene TRBJ2-7, with 7 bases matching TRBD2. From germline, CDR1 is SGHAT and CDR2 FQNNGV. The CDR3 contains 15 residues. After removal of 4 bases from V and 0 bases from J, the junction contained 6 bases not matched to a gene. CDR3 protein: CASSSWGGASYEQYV. The CDR3 nucleotides are TGTGCCAGCAGCTCTTGGGGGGGTGCCTCCTACGAGCAGTACGTC.

Only one count was recorded for this clone. The chain is built from TRBV2 and TRBJ2-7, with TRBD1 matching 7 bases. The CDR3 runs 13 residues. Germline V gene data show CDR1 as SNHLY and CDR2 as FYNNEI. The trim removed 5 bases at V and 3 bases at J, leaving 4 bases unmatched. The CDR3 nucleotides read TGTGCCAGCAGTTTAAACAGGGGCTACGAGCAGTACTTC. It codes for CASSLNRGYEQYF.

The V call is TRBV5-1, the J call TRBJ2-1, with 9 bases fitting TRBD2. V lost 0 bases and J lost 8; bases outside the gene matches: 6. Germline CDR1 SGHRS, CDR2 YFSETQ. The CDR3 covers 15 residues. The CDR3 sequence is CASSLGAGGWDEQFF. The CDR3 nucleotides are TGCGCCAGCAGCTTGGGAGCGGGAGGCTGGGATGAGCAGTTCTTC. Looking up the rest from reference TRBV5-1 and TRBJ2-1 gives the full variable domain: KAGVTQTPRYLIKTRGQQVTLSCSPISGHRSVSWYQQTPGQGLQFLFEYFSETQRNKGNFPGRFSGRQFSNSRSEMNVSTLELGDSALYLCASSLGAGGWDEQFFGPGTRLTVL.

This rearrangement joins TRBV28 to TRBJ2-1, with 10 bases identical to TRBD1. This CDR3 is 14 amino acids long. Unmatched junction bases numbered 8, after V lost 8 bases and J lost 7 bases. CDR1 and CDR2 (germline): MDHEN, SYDVKM. Here the CDR3 reads CASPPGQGMNEQFF. The CDR3 DNA follows: TGTGCCAGCCCTCCGGGACAGGGGATGAATGAGCAGTTCTTC.

The V and J genes are TRBV18 and TRBJ2-3, with D perhaps TRBD2 (6 bases). Per the germline V gene, CDR1 is KGHSH and CDR2 is LQKENI. The CDR3 runs 11 residues. V was clipped by 6 bases and J by 6 bases, with 7 bases between them. In nucleotides, the CDR3 is TGTGCCAGCTCCGGAGGGGATACGCAGTATTTT. It translates to CASSGGDTQYF.

The chain links TRBV27 to TRBJ1-5; 9 nucleotides align to TRBD1. The CDR3 has 15 residues. Germline values: CDR1 MNHEY, CDR2 SMNVEV (reference sequence). Germline trimming cut 7 bases from V and 1 base from J; bases unmatched to any gene: 5. The CDR3 here is CASKRDRASNQPQHF. CDR3 coding DNA: TGTGCCAGCAAAAGGGACAGGGCGAGCAATCAGCCCCAGCATTTT.

The chain uses TRBV29-1 and TRBJ1-1; TRBD1 is a possible D gene (6 bases). The CDR3 sequence is 13 residues long. V lost 7 bases and J 1 base, leaving 13 bases between the germline ends. From germline, CDR1 is SQVTM and CDR2 ANQGSEA. The CDR3 nucleotides are TGCAGCGGGCACCAGGGGAGGAACACTGAAGCTTTCTTT. This translates into CSGHQGRNTEAFF.

A word on this clone: The junction departs from the called germline gene at one end, perhaps through a read error. The J gene is TRBJ2-6, the V gene TRBV30; 7 bases line up with TRBD1. The CDR3 consists of 17 residues. The germline V gene has CDR1 GTSNPN and CDR2 SVGIG (reference sequence). CDR3 bases: TGTGCCTGGACATACGGACAGGAAATCTCTGAGGCCAACGTCCTGACTTTC. As protein: CAWTYGQEISEANVLTF.

The table lists this clone with a count of one. The chain recombines TRBV7-8 with TRBJ1-2; tentatively, D is TRBD1 (5 bases). From germline, CDR1 is SGHVS and CDR2 FQNEAQ. V gave up 3 bases and J gave up 4 bases, with 12 bases separating them. This CDR3 comprises 14 residues. DNA for the CDR3: TGTGCCAGCAGCTTGGGCAGGGATTTCTATGGCTACACCTTC. This gives the protein CASSLGRDFYGYTF.

V usage is TRBV9 and J usage is TRBJ1-1; weak D call: TRBD1 (5 bases). Germline CDR1 is SGDLS and CDR2 is YYNGEE. Trimming removed 2 bases from V and 7 bases from J, with 12 bases in between. This CDR3 is built from 13 residues. CDR3: CASSVDQGGEAFF. CDR3 bases: TGTGCCAGCAGCGTCGACCAGGGAGGTGAAGCTTTCTTT.

Regarding this clone: Other DNA sequences in this specimen translate into the identical CDR3. The V and J genes are TRBV9 and TRBJ2-2; perhaps TRBD2 as D (6 bases). The CDR3 is 15 amino acids. Trimming took off 2 bases at V and 0 bases at J, with 8 bases between the two ends. Germline V gives CDR1 SGDLS, CDR2 YYNGEE. CDR3 sequence: CASSVGGANTGELFF. As DNA, the CDR3 is TGTGCCAGCAGCGTCGGAGGGGCGAACACCGGGGAGCTGTTTTTT.

This chain joins TRBV27 and TRBJ1-2; 9 bases fit TRBD1. The CDR3 consists of 17 residues. Looked up from germline, CDR1 is MNHEY and CDR2 is SMNVEV (reference sequence). V was pared by 2 bases and J by 0 bases, with 7 bases of the junction left unmatched. This CDR3 reads CASSLRTGVEANYGYTF. In DNA, the CDR3 is TGTGCCAGCAGTTTACGGACAGGGGTGGAGGCTAACTATGGCTACACCTTC.

CDR3 region: CASSSWEDSYEQYF. The CDR3 nucleotides are TGTGCCAGCAGCTCCTGGGAGGACTCCTACGAGCAGTACTTC. V is TRBV7-2 and J is TRBJ2-7; possible D gene TRBD2, 6 bases. V lost 4 bases and J 0 bases, leaving 10 bases between the germline ends. The CDR3 has 14 residues. Germline V gene lookup returns CDR1 SGHTA and CDR2 FQGNSA.